The 11 T cell receptor beta chains presented below share a single source sample, sequenced in a study of blood T cell repertoires in COVID-19. The table came from immunoSEQ multiplex PCR; TCRdb's copy has only in-frame clones and leaves some out. The sample includes about 47,000 clones, roughly 87% of them seen just once. The sequenced sample consisted of peripheral blood. The receptor source for this set is a man in his fifties or sixties with active COVID-19.

The chain uses TRBV2 and TRBJ2-1; perhaps TRBD2 as D (5 bases). The V gene lost 7 bases and the J gene lost 0 bases, with 13 bases spanning the gap. The CDR3 runs 15 residues. Germline CDR1 SNHLY, CDR2 FYNNEI. This CDR3 is CASKRRVSSYNEQFF. Written as DNA, the CDR3 is TGTGCCAGCAAGCGGCGGGTGAGCTCCTACAATGAGCAGTTCTTC.

The rearrangement uses TRBV5-5 and TRBJ2-5; D is perhaps TRBD1 (6 bases). CDR3 length equals 16 residues. Germline loops: CDR1 SGHKS, CDR2 YYEKEE (reference sequence). The germline V and J ends were trimmed by 0 bases and 4 bases, with 16 bases remaining between them. The CDR3 sequence: CASSLVQGIPRETQYF. The CDR3, as DNA: TGTGCCAGCAGCTTGGTACAGGGAATACCTAGAGAGACCCAGTACTTC.

This clone was recorded only once. V is TRBV4-3 and J is TRBJ1-3; the D is unclear. Per germline, CDR1 LGHNA and CDR2 YSLEER. V was cut by 1 base and J by 7 bases, with 5 bases left in between. There are 12 residues in the CDR3. DNA of the CDR3: TGCGCCAGCAGCCAAGTGGAGAACACCATATATTTT. Translation gives CASSQVENTIYF.

This clone was found once. The rearrangement links TRBV7-3 to TRBJ2-2; 11 bases are a match to TRBD1. Losses at the gene ends were 3 bases for V and 6 bases for J; bases not matched to a gene: 6. The germline gives CDR1 SGHTA, CDR2 FQGTGA. CDR3 length equals 16 residues. The CDR3 bases are TGTGCCAGCAGCTTCGCGGGACAGGGGGTGGCCGGGGAGCTGTTTTTT. Translated, it gives CASSFAGQGVAGELFF.

The rearrangement links TRBV7-3 to TRBJ2-1; 7 bases line up with TRBD1. V was clipped by 5 bases and J by 12 bases; unmatched bases: 7. Germline loops: CDR1 SGHTA, CDR2 FQGTGA. The CDR3 spans 12 residues. CDR3 nucleotides: TGTGCCAGCAGCCAGACCCGGGACAGGCAGTTCTTC. It specifies CASSQTRDRQFF.

This chain links TRBV11-3 with TRBJ2-1; no clear D. The CDR3 runs 11 residues. The germline gives CDR1 SGHNT, CDR2 YENEEA. V gave up 4 bases and J gave up 6 bases, with 4 bases separating them. The CDR3: CASSSRNEQFF. CDR3 bases: TGTGCCAGCAGCTCCCGCAATGAGCAGTTCTTC.

The chain is built from TRBV4-1 and TRBJ2-2; 7 nucleotides match TRBD2. Germline V gives CDR1 MGHRA, CDR2 YSYEKL. The CDR3 runs to 18 residues. Trimming took 0 bases from V and 0 from J; bases not matched to a gene: 7. The CDR3, as DNA: TGCGCCAGCAGCCAAGAAGGTCCCAGCGGGGCGAACACCGGGGAGCTGTTTTTT. As protein: CASSQEGPSGANTGELFF.

The chain carries TRBV24-1 and TRBJ1-1; TRBD1 agrees at 7 bases. Unmatched junction bases numbered 9, after V lost 7 bases and J lost 5 bases. CDR3 length equals 14 residues. Germline values: CDR1 KGHDR, CDR2 SFDVKD. CDR3 sequence reads: CATRETGLSTEAFF. The CDR3 DNA reads as TGTGCCACCAGAGAGACAGGGTTGAGTACTGAAGCTTTCTTT.

The count of this clone is one. J is TRBJ2-1 and V is TRBV23-1, with D unclear. TRBV23-1 is an ORF for which the function is uncertain. This CDR3 spans 16 amino acids. The V end lost 1 base, the J end lost 6 bases, and 16 bases lay between the germline ends. The CDR3 protein is CASSQLLSQSTNEQFF. The CDR3 bases are TGCGCCAGCAGTCAATTACTCTCCCAAAGTACCAATGAGCAGTTCTTC.

The chain employs TRBV27 and TRBJ2-7; maybe TRBD1 (5 bases). In germline, CDR1 is MNHEY, CDR2 SMNVEV (reference sequence). Trimming took 6 bases from V and 1 from J, leaving 13 bases between them. The CDR3 loop spans 14 amino acids. The CDR3 is CASRTDSWSYEQYF. The DNA of the CDR3 is TGTGCCAGCAGAACCGACAGTTGGTCCTACGAGCAGTACTTC.

The V call is TRBV29-1, the J call TRBJ2-7; D unresolved. Germline lookup yields CDR1 SQVTM and CDR2 ANQGSEA. This CDR3 spans 13 amino acids. The germline V and J ends were trimmed by 4 bases and 7 bases, with 17 bases remaining between them. CDR3 amino acids: CSVVAAPSGEQYF. The CDR3 DNA follows: TGCAGCGTTGTTGCAGCCCCTTCCGGGGAGCAGTACTTC.